A single sample gave rise to the 22 T cell receptor beta chains below, sequenced in a study of T-cell memory formation after mild COVID-19. TCRdb called the 5' RACE reads again in MiXCR, with one record for every CDR3 protein. The table shows roughly 300,000 distinct CDR3 sequences, with 7% to 10% occurring only once. Sequenced: PBMCs or a T cell subset sorted from them (not recorded which). Every receptor here comes from a man between 18 and 35 years old who had mild COVID-19 (a few samples of this study predate the infection). Cell type and time point are not known.

This clonotype was counted only a few times. The J gene is TRBJ2-6, the V gene TRBV5-6, with D unresolved. The CDR3 consists of 16 residues. V was trimmed by 5 bases and J by 2 bases, leaving 14 bases between them. CDR1 is SGHDT, CDR2 YYEEEE, per germline. The CDR3 loop reads CASRAVPRAGANVLTF. Written as DNA, the CDR3 is TGTGCCAGCAGGGCAGTGCCTCGGGCTGGGGCCAACGTCCTGACTTTC.

This clonotype was counted between two and nine times. This chain joins TRBV6-5 and TRBJ1-2; a weak D match, TRBD1 (5 bases). Germline CDR1 reads MNHEY; CDR2 reads SVGAGI. The CDR3 runs 13 residues. V lost 6 bases and J 3 bases, leaving 11 bases between the germline ends. Written as DNA, the CDR3 is TGTGCCAGCAGGACAGTGGGTGACTATGGCTACACCTTC. Its protein product is CASRTVGDYGYTF.

The table lists this clonotype with a few counts. The rearrangement joins TRBV6-4 to TRBJ2-3; D gene ambiguous. Germline V gene lookup returns CDR1 MRHNA and CDR2 SNTAGT. This CDR3 comprises 11 residues. The V end lost 3 bases, the J end lost 6 bases, and 4 bases lay between the germline ends. CDR3 residues: CASSERDTQYF. The CDR3 nucleotides are TGTGCCAGCAGTGAACGGGATACGCAGTATTTT.

The chain joins TRBV4-1 to TRBJ2-3; TRBD2 matches 13 bases. V trimming: 3 bases; J trimming: 4 bases; junction bases outside the gene matches: 4. The CDR3 loop spans 16 amino acids. The V gene's germline CDR1 is MGHRA and CDR2 YSYEKL. The CDR3 coding sequence is TGCGCCAGCAGCCACCTTACTAGCGGGGGGGCAGATACGCAGTATTTT. Protein product: CASSHLTSGGADTQYF.

This clonotype was counted ten times or more. For the CDR3, the DNA is TGCAGTGCTAGAGAATCGGGGGCAGGAAACACCATATATTTT. Its translation: CSARESGAGNTIYF. This chain connects TRBV20-1 to TRBJ1-3; TRBD1 is a possible D gene (6 bases). The V gene's germline CDR1 is DFQATT and CDR2 SNEGSKA (reference sequence). The V end lost 0 bases, the J end lost 4 bases, and 10 bases lay between the germline ends. The CDR3 extends over 14 amino acids.

This clonotype was detected many times. The chain recombines TRBV7-2 with TRBJ2-5, with D uncertain. The CDR3 has 16 residues. CDR1 SGHTA and CDR2 FQGNSA come from the germline V gene. Trimming took 5 bases from V and 5 from J, leaving 21 bases between them. The CDR3 here is CASSANRQDGGETQYF. The CDR3 DNA follows: TGTGCCAGCAGCGCTAATAGGCAGGACGGTGGGGAGACCCAGTACTTC.

To note about this clonotype: A junction end diverges from the germline sequence, so it may reflect a read error. The CDR3 sequence: CASSEVLGGSNGKLFF. The CDR3 DNA follows: TGTGCCAGCAGTGAAGTTCTCGGGGGGTCTAATGGAAAACTGTTTTTT. The chain carries TRBV6-1 and TRBJ1-4, with D tentatively TRBD1 (5 bases). The germline V gene has CDR1 MNHNS and CDR2 SASEGT. This CDR3 comprises 16 residues.

This clonotype was detected many times. The chain couples TRBV25-1 to TRBJ1-2; a weak D match, TRBD1 (5 bases). The V and J ends lost 4 bases and 8 bases respectively, with 5 bases between them. Germline loops: CDR1 MGHDK, CDR2 SYGVNS. The CDR3 extends over 10 amino acids. This CDR3 reads CASSGGGYTF. The CDR3 DNA follows: TGTGCCAGCAGTGGGGGGGGCTACACCTTC.

This clonotype was counted many times. V usage is TRBV5-1 and J usage is TRBJ2-5; D is undetermined. With 4 bases removed from V and 1 base from J, the gap between germline ends came to 5 bases. The CDR3 is made up of 12 amino acids. Germline V lookup: CDR1 SGHRS, CDR2 YFSETQ. The CDR3 sequence is CASSRSQETQYF. For the CDR3, the DNA is TGCGCCAGCAGCCGATCCCAAGAGACCCAGTACTTC.

This clonotype was counted only a few times. The V call is TRBV29-1, the J call TRBJ2-3; D gene uncertain. The V gene's germline CDR1 is SQVTM and CDR2 ANQGSEA. This CDR3 region has 17 residues. Trimming removed 4 bases at V and 0 bases at J, with 20 bases between. CDR3 in DNA: TGCAGCGTTGGATACATCATTACAACAATTAGCACAGATACGCAGTATTTT. It encodes CSVGYIITTISTDTQYF.

The V call is TRBV19, the J call TRBJ2-1, with 8 bases that match TRBD2. This CDR3 spans 15 amino acids. CDR1 and CDR2 (germline): LNHDA, SQIVND (reference sequence). V lost 3 bases and J lost 0; bases outside the gene matches: 1. The CDR3 nucleotides are TGTGCCAGTAGTATCCGGGGGGGCTCCTACAATGAGCAGTTCTTC. The encoded protein is CASSIRGGSYNEQFF.

In its sample, this clonotype was seen many times. The V and J genes are TRBV5-1 and TRBJ2-1; the D is unclear. This CDR3 contains 15 residues. The germline V gene has CDR1 SGHRS and CDR2 YFSETQ. Trimming cost V 3 bases and J 5 bases, with 15 bases left between them. CDR3 in amino acids: CASSWPPSGNNEQFF. CDR3 nucleotide sequence: TGCGCCAGCAGCTGGCCCCCCTCAGGCAACAATGAGCAGTTCTTC.

This clonotype was detected ten times or more. CDR3 DNA: TGTGCCAGCAGCCCACGGGGGTCAGAGACCCAGTACTTC. This encodes CASSPRGSETQYF. The rearrangement links TRBV5-4 to TRBJ2-5; tentatively, D is TRBD2 (6 bases). Germline V gene lookup returns CDR1 SGHNT and CDR2 YYREEE (reference sequence). Trimming removed 4 bases at V and 4 bases at J, with 11 bases between. The CDR3 totals 13 residues.

V usage is TRBV11-2 and J usage is TRBJ1-2; a possible D gene is TRBD1 (5 bases). Trimming took off 5 bases at V and 2 bases at J, with 21 bases between the two ends. From germline, CDR1 is SGHAT and CDR2 FQNNGV. The CDR3 spans 17 residues. The CDR3 region has the DNA TGTGCCAGCAGCCCAACTGCAGGGATCCCGACCAACTATGGCTACACCTTC. Residues: CASSPTAGIPTNYGYTF.

V gene TRBV7-7 combines with J gene TRBJ2-5, with TRBD2 matching 7 bases. Trimming cost V 6 bases and J 5 bases; bases outside gene matches: 9. Germline-derived CDR1 and CDR2 are SSHAT and FNYEAQ (reference sequence). The CDR3 contains 14 residues. The CDR3 coding sequence is TGTGCCAGCAGTCCTACGACTAGCCTTGAGACCCAGTACTTC. This gives the protein CASSPTTSLETQYF.

In this sample, this clonotype turned up a few times. This sequence joins TRBV2 and TRBJ2-7; 7 nucleotides agree with TRBD1. Germline V gene sequence: CDR1 SNHLY, CDR2 FYNNEI. The V and J ends lost 10 bases and 6 bases, in that order; junction bases with no gene match: 21. This CDR3 contains 16 residues. The CDR3 loop is CATEGTPPGYRGEQYV. The DNA of the CDR3 is TGTGCCACCGAGGGGACGCCTCCAGGGTACAGGGGCGAGCAGTACGTC.

This clonotype was seen many times. The chain links TRBV5-1 to TRBJ2-3, with 8 bases that match TRBD2. The CDR3 has 13 amino acids. Losses at the gene ends were 0 bases for V and 6 bases for J; bases not matched to a gene: 0. Germline assignment: CDR1 SGHRS and CDR2 YFSETQ. CDR3 sequence (DNA): TGCGCCAGCAGCTTGGGACTAGCGGATACGCAGTATTTT. It is translated as CASSLGLADTQYF.

J is TRBJ2-2 and V is TRBV7-9, with a possible D match to TRBD1 (6 bases). Germline V gene sequence: CDR1 SEHNR, CDR2 FQNEAQ (reference sequence). CDR3 size: 15 residues. V lost 6 bases to trimming and J lost 2 bases, with 13 bases between them. The CDR3, as DNA: TGTGCCAGCAGGTCAGGGGCAAGAAACACCGGGGAGCTGTTTTTT. The encoded protein is CASRSGARNTGELFF.

As concerns this clonotype: The junction does not match germline at one end; this may be a read error. This chain uses TRBV2 with TRBJ2-5; perhaps D is TRBD1 or TRBD2 (5 bases each). CDR3 length equals 13 residues. Germline CDR1 and CDR2: SNHLY and FYNNEI. CDR3 in amino acids: CASRGTTLGTKYF. DNA of the CDR3: TGTGCCAGCAGAGGGACGACGTTGGGGACCAAGTACTTC.

This clonotype turned up a few times. This chain connects TRBV5-1 to TRBJ2-7; D possibly corresponds to TRBD1 (5 bases). V lost 2 bases and J lost 2, with 11 bases in between. The CDR3 contains 14 residues. From germline, CDR1 is SGHRS and CDR2 YFSETQ. The CDR3 DNA is TGCGCCAGCAGCTTTGCGGCAGGGACCTACGAGCAGTACGTC. Protein product: CASSFAAGTYEQYV.

This clonotype was detected only a few times. This chain joins TRBV27 and TRBJ2-5, with D possibly matching TRBD1 (6 bases). Trimming took off 6 bases at V and 2 bases at J, with 10 bases between the two ends. This CDR3 contains 13 residues. CDR1 is MNHEY and CDR2 is SMNVEV in the germline V gene (reference sequence). The CDR3 DNA reads TGTGCCAGCAGAAGAGGACAGCAAGAGACCCAGTACTTC. It codes for CASRRGQQETQYF.

The chain joins TRBV6-6 to TRBJ2-4; the D gene is possibly TRBD2 (6 bases). Germline V gene lookup returns CDR1 MNHNY and CDR2 SVGAGI (reference sequence). Trimming took off 7 bases at V and 9 bases at J, with 16 bases between the two ends. The CDR3 contains 13 residues. CDR3 nucleotide sequence: TGTGCCAGCACTGACATGGGAGGAAGCATTCAGTACTTC. Translating gives CASTDMGGSIQYF.